The rows below give T cell receptor beta chains drawn from one sample of a study of cytomegalovirus exposure and HLA in healthy donors. Repertoires were generated with immunoSEQ multiplex PCR, while TCRdb's copy carries only in-frame clones and drops some. This table holds about 130,000 clones, 76% found once. Sequences were obtained from PBMCs. The receptors here all came from a female donor in good health and CMV-seropositive. The CDR3 runs from the conserved cysteine through the conserved F or W. D genes are given only for firm matches. Part of the rows lack a size; the others show once, few, many or a class for expanded clones.

j_call | d_call | clone_size | v_call | cdr3_aa | cdr3_nt
TRBJ2-7 | . | once | TRBV6-5 | CASQRAGDHEQYF | TGTGCCAGCCAACGGGCAGGGGACCACGAGCAGTACTTC
TRBJ2-7 | TRBD2 | . | TRBV28 | CASSPPSGGYEQYF | TGTGCCAGCAGTCCCCCTAGCGGGGGTTACGAGCAGTACTTC
TRBJ2-7 | . | . | TRBV5-5 | CASSLGDIRGEQYF | TGTGCCAGCAGCTTGGGGGACATCCGAGGGGAGCAGTACTTC
TRBJ1-6 | . | . | TRBV10-3 | CAISEEGVRSPLHF | TGTGCCATCAGTGAAGAGGGGGTCAGATCACCCCTCCACTTT
TRBJ1-1 | . | . | TRBV30 | CAWKVIRGLGYTEAFF | TGTGCCTGGAAGGTAATACGAGGGTTAGGTTACACTGAAGCTTTCTTT
TRBJ1-1 | TRBD1 | . | TRBV18 | CASSLTRTGADTEAFF | TGTGCCAGCTCACTTACTAGGACAGGGGCGGACACTGAAGCTTTCTTT
TRBJ2-3 | TRBD2 | . | TRBV28 | CASSGTSGGASIDTQYF | TGTGCCAGCAGTGGGACTAGCGGGGGGGCAAGTATAGATACGCAGTATTTT
TRBJ1-6 | . | once | TRBV27 | CASRKGNSPLHF | TGTGCCAGCAGGAAGGGGAATTCACCCCTCCACTTT
TRBJ2-7 | TRBD2 | few | TRBV7-9 | CASSDAGTSAYEQYF | TGTGCCAGCAGTGATGCCGGGACTAGCGCCTACGAGCAGTACTTC
TRBJ2-7 | TRBD2 | . | TRBV25-1 | CASSDPGLAGSYEQYF | TGTGCCAGCAGTGACCCCGGACTAGCAGGCTCCTACGAGCAGTACTTC
TRBJ2-2 | . | . | TRBV10-1 | CASSGLDGTGELFF | TGCGCCAGCAGTGGACTAGACGGCACCGGGGAGCTGTTTTTT
TRBJ2-2 | . | . | TRBV9 | CASSVELGELFF | TGTGCCAGCAGCGTAGAGCTCGGGGAGCTGTTTTTT
TRBJ1-3 | TRBD1 | . | TRBV5-1 | CASSRQGLSGNTIYF | TGCGCCAGCAGCCGACAGGGCCTCTCTGGAAACACCATATATTTT
TRBJ2-7 | TRBD1 | . | TRBV5-4 | CASSLDRGSEQYF | TGTGCCAGCAGCTTGGACAGGGGAAGCGAGCAGTACTTC
TRBJ1-2 | . | . | TRBV11-2 | CASSLSGGSYGYTF | TGTGCCAGCAGCTTATCGGGGGGCTCCTATGGCTACACCTTC
TRBJ2-1 | TRBD2 | . | TRBV6-1 | CASRSGSGNEQFF | TGTGCCAGCAGGAGCGGGAGTGGTAATGAGCAGTTCTTC
TRBJ2-7 | . | few | TRBV7-2 | CASSFQQGPYEQYF | TGTGCCAGCAGCTTCCAGCAGGGGCCCTACGAGCAGTACTTC
TRBJ1-1 | . | . | TRBV19 | CASSIGQMNTEAFF | TGTGCCAGTAGTATAGGACAGATGAACACTGAAGCTTTCTTT
TRBJ2-2 | . | once | TRBV5-4 | CASSIRGAPSTGELFF | TGTGCCAGCAGCATCCGGGGGGCGCCGAGCACCGGGGAGCTGTTTTTT
TRBJ1-1 | TRBD1 | once | TRBV18 | CASSPDRAFRGNTEAFF | TGTGCCAGCTCACCAGACAGGGCCTTCAGGGGGAACACTGAAGCTTTCTTT
TRBJ1-4 | . | . | TRBV28 | CASMYGAGEKLFF | TGTGCCAGCATGTATGGGGCCGGCGAAAAACTGTTTTTT
TRBJ2-2 | TRBD1 | . | TRBV6-1 | CASSVRTGGPGELFF | TGTGCCAGCAGTGTCAGGACAGGGGGCCCCGGGGAGCTGTTTTTT
TRBJ2-5 | . | . | TRBV5-1 | CASSATGWGETQYF | TGCGCCAGCAGCGCTACAGGGTGGGGCGAGACCCAGTACTTC
TRBJ1-5 | . | . | TRBV4-1 | CASSRGGVQPQHF | TGCGCCAGCAGCCGAGGGGGGGTTCAGCCCCAGCATTTT
TRBJ2-5 | TRBD2 | few | TRBV7-9 | CSSSLALLAAPTQYF | TGTTCCAGCAGCTTAGCGCTACTAGCGGCCCCGACCCAGTACTTC
TRBJ2-7 | . | . | TRBV11-2 | CASSVLRGGQRTNYEQYF | TGTGCCAGCAGCGTACTTAGGGGGGGCCAAAGAACTAACTACGAGCAGTACTTC
TRBJ2-1 | . | . | TRBV30 | CAWKRVAIDEQFF | TGTGCCTGGAAGAGGGTAGCAATTGATGAGCAGTTCTTC
TRBJ2-7 | . | . | TRBV6-5 | CASSSVRLYEQYF | TGTGCCAGCAGTTCGGTCAGACTCTACGAGCAGTACTTC
TRBJ2-3 | TRBD2 | . | TRBV6-5 | CASSYVATEWGGTQYF | TGTGCCAGCAGTTACGTGGCCACCGAATGGGGGGGTACGCAGTATTTT
TRBJ2-3 | TRBD2 | . | TRBV29-1 | CSVVGGATDTQYF | TGCAGCGTTGTCGGGGGGGCGACAGATACGCAGTATTTT
TRBJ2-7 | . | . | TRBV6-1 | CASRADYSYEQYF | TGTGCCAGCAGGGCTGACTACTCCTACGAGCAGTACTTC
TRBJ2-3 | . | . | TRBV27 | CASSLPGGSADTQYF | TGTGCCAGCAGTTTACCAGGGGGGAGCGCAGATACGCAGTATTTT
TRBJ2-7 | TRBD1 | . | TRBV28 | CASSSQGARLYEQYF | TGTGCCAGCAGTTCTCAGGGGGCCCGGTTATACGAGCAGTACTTC
TRBJ2-3 | TRBD1 | . | TRBV29-1 | CSTRQGYGADTQYF | TGCAGCACAAGACAGGGGTACGGTGCAGATACGCAGTATTTT
TRBJ2-3 | . | . | TRBV5-1 | CASSEPSSYADTQYF | TGCGCCAGCAGCGAACCTAGCAGTTACGCAGATACGCAGTATTTT
TRBJ2-1 | TRBD2 | . | TRBV5-3 | CARSPEERGPRGNEQFF | TGTGCCAGAAGCCCCGAGGAGCGGGGGCCCCGTGGGAATGAGCAGTTCTTC
TRBJ1-6 | . | . | TRBV28 | CASSWQGRSPLHF | TGTGCCAGCAGTTGGCAGGGGCGTAGTCCCCTCCACTTT
TRBJ1-5 | . | . | TRBV6-6 | CASSYRGENQPQHF | TGTGCCAGCAGTTATCGGGGGGAAAATCAGCCCCAGCATTTT
TRBJ2-3 | . | . | TRBV27 | CASSLFPGSTDTQYF | TGTGCCAGCAGTTTATTTCCCGGTAGCACAGATACGCAGTATTTT
TRBJ2-7 | TRBD1 | . | TRBV18 | CASSPPTGVGEQYF | TGTGCCAGCTCACCACCCACAGGGGTGGGCGAGCAGTACTTC
TRBJ1-1 | TRBD1 | . | TRBV7-9 | CASSPGQGAAKAFF | TGTGCCAGCAGCCCAGGACAGGGGGCGGCGAAGGCTTTCTTT
TRBJ2-3 | . | . | TRBV27 | CASRLNAGHPSDTQYF | TGTGCCAGCAGACTGAACGCAGGACACCCTTCAGATACGCAGTATTTT
TRBJ1-1 | . | . | TRBV6-6 | CASSYTVLNTEAFF | TGTGCCAGCAGTTACACAGTTCTGAACACTGAAGCTTTCTTT
TRBJ1-1 | . | . | TRBV7-9 | CASSLVRGGNTEAFF | TGTGCCAGCAGCTTAGTGCGGGGAGGGAACACTGAAGCTTTCTTT
TRBJ2-2 | TRBD1 | . | TRBV18 | CASSTGGHSNTGELFF | TGTGCCAGCTCAACAGGGGGCCACTCTAACACCGGGGAGCTGTTTTTT
TRBJ2-1 | . | . | TRBV19 | CASSLSGSSYNEQFF | TGTGCCAGTAGCCTTAGCGGAAGCTCCTACAATGAGCAGTTCTTC
TRBJ1-2 | TRBD1 | . | TRBV6-1 | CASSGSRDRGSWGYTF | TGTGCCAGCAGTGGATCTCGGGACAGGGGCTCTTGGGGCTACACCTTC
TRBJ2-1 | TRBD2 | once | TRBV7-9 | CASSLRLAGPEQFF | TGTGCCAGCAGCTTGCGACTAGCGGGGCCCGAGCAGTTCTTC
TRBJ1-5 | TRBD1 | . | TRBV2 | CASTPTGATQPQHF | TGTGCCAGCACCCCGACAGGGGCGACTCAGCCCCAGCATTTT